A selection of T cell receptor beta chains follows, all from one sample in a study of read filtering for tumor transcriptome and immune sequencing. TCRdb reprocessed the reads via MiXCR and lists one record per CDR3 protein. Among about 57,000 distinct CDR3 sequences listed, about 20% were seen once. The sequencing input was a population of CD138-negative cells sorted from bone marrow. The source of these receptors is a donor aged 40 or over with multiple myeloma. Both conserved end residues are part of each CDR3. Fields, in order: J gene, clone size, D gene, V gene, CDR3 DNA, CDR3 protein. D genes are given only for firm matches. A row's size may be missing; if present it is once, few, many or a size class.

>TRBJ2-1|many|-|TRBV7-2
TGTGCCAGCAGCTTAAGCGCCAGGAGGATATACAATGAGCAGTTCTTC
CASSLSARRIYNEQFF
>TRBJ2-5|few|-|TRBV5-1
TGCGCCAGCAGCTTGGCACGTACGGGGGAGACCCAGTACTTC
CASSLARTGETQYF
>TRBJ1-1|-|-|TRBV28
TGTGCCAGCAGCTGGCGACGGGGGCCGACTGAAGCTTTCTTT
CASSWRRGPTEAFF
>TRBJ2-3|many|TRBD2|TRBV19
TGTGCCAGTACGACCAGCGGGGGGACAGATACGCAGTATTTT
CASTTSGGTDTQYF
>TRBJ1-5|many|-|TRBV5-1
TGCGCCAGCAGCTTGGTCGGGTATCAGCCCCAGCATTTT
CASSLVGYQPQHF
>TRBJ2-3|-|TRBD2|TRBV2
TGTGCCGCCCAAGGCGGGAGGGGCACAGATACGCAGTATTTT
CAAQGGRGTDTQYF
>TRBJ1-1|many|-|TRBV6-1
TGTGCCAGCAGTGTAAGTTTTGAAGCTTTCTTT
CASSVSFEAFF
>TRBJ1-5|few|-|TRBV20-1
TGCAGTGCTAGAGACAGGCCGTATGATCAGCCCCAGCATTTT
CSARDRPYDQPQHF
>TRBJ1-2|few|-|TRBV28
TGTGCCAGCAGACTTGGGGCCGGTAACTATGGCTACACCTTC
CASRLGAGNYGYTF
>TRBJ2-1|medium-sized|-|TRBV11-3
TGTGCCAGCAGACTCCACAGGGACCACAATGAGCAGTTCTTC
CASRLHRDHNEQFF
>TRBJ2-1|many|TRBD2|TRBV5-1
TGCGCCAGCAGCTCCGGCGGGGGAACCTACAATGAGCAGTTCTTC
CASSSGGGTYNEQFF
>TRBJ2-7|many|-|TRBV28
TGTGCCAGCAGTTTAGTCTTCGGGGTCGAGCAGTACTTC
CASSLVFGVEQYF
>TRBJ2-1|medium-sized|TRBD2|TRBV20-1
TGCAGTGCTCCTAGCGGGAGCTACAATGAGCAGTTCTTC
CSAPSGSYNEQFF
>TRBJ2-3|many|-|TRBV4-1
TGCGCCAGCAGCCAAGATTTCGGGCCCTACACAGATACGCAGTATTTT
CASSQDFGPYTDTQYF
>TRBJ2-3|-|TRBD2|TRBV7-9
TGTGCCAGCAGCTTAGCTGCGGGAGGGCCTTCGTTTACGCAGTATTTT
CASSLAAGGPSFTQYF
>TRBJ2-1|many|TRBD1|TRBV4-2
TGTGCCAGCAGCCGGGGACAGGGAGTGACTAATGAGCAGTTCTTC
CASSRGQGVTNEQFF
>TRBJ1-2|many|-|TRBV28
TGTGCCAGCAGTCCACCCGACAGGTCTAACTATGGCTACACCTTC
CASSPPDRSNYGYTF
>TRBJ1-1|-|-|TRBV5-4
TGTGCCAGCAGCCCCGAGGGGCAGAGGACTGAAGCTTTCTTT
CASSPEGQRTEAFF
>TRBJ2-5|few|TRBD1|TRBV28
TGTGCCAGCGAGTCTAATGGACAGGGGGTTGGGGGGACCCAGTACTTC
CASESNGQGVGGTQYF
>TRBJ2-3|many|-|TRBV6-1
TGTGCCAGCAGTGTGGACACCGTAGCAGATACGCAGTATTTT
CASSVDTVADTQYF
>TRBJ2-7|many|TRBD2|TRBV20-1
TGCAGTGCTAGTGGACTAGCGGGAGGTCTGTTCGAGCAGTACTTC
CSASGLAGGLFEQYF
>TRBJ2-5|many|-|TRBV11-2
TGTGCCAGCAGCTTGCAGAGAACCCAGTACTTC
CASSLQRTQYF
>TRBJ2-7|many|-|TRBV19
TGTGCCAGTAGTCCCCCGGGAGCCCGCGAGCAGTACTTC
CASSPPGAREQYF
>TRBJ2-2|many|TRBD1|TRBV5-1
TGCGCCAGCAGCTTGGGGACAGGGTATGACACCGGGGAGCTGTTTTTT
CASSLGTGYDTGELFF
>TRBJ2-1|many|-|TRBV7-2
TGTGCCAGCAGCCCCATGGACAGTTTCAATGAGCAGTTCTTC
CASSPMDSFNEQFF
>TRBJ2-4|many|-|TRBV7-9
TGTGCCAGCGCGGGTAGGGTGGCCAAAAACATTCAGTACTTC
CASAGRVAKNIQYF
>TRBJ2-5|many|TRBD1|TRBV20-1
TGCAGTGCCACAGGGGTCCAGGAGACCCAGTACTTC
CSATGVQETQYF
>TRBJ2-5|many|-|TRBV11-2
TGTGCCAGCAGCCCTCGTGGGTGGAAATTAGAGACCCAGTACTTC
CASSPRGWKLETQYF
>TRBJ2-1|many|-|TRBV24-1
TGTGCCACCAGTGATCTAGCCGGGAGCTCCTACAATGAGCAGTTCTTC
CATSDLAGSSYNEQFF
>TRBJ1-1|many|TRBD1|TRBV20-1
TGCAGTGCCCCGCCCGGGACAGGGAGCATGAACACTGAAGCTTTCTTT
CSAPPGTGSMNTEAFF
>TRBJ2-5|-|TRBD2|TRBV11-2
TGTGCCAGCAGCTTAACTAGCGGGGGGTACCAAGAGACCCAGTACTTC
CASSLTSGGYQETQYF
>TRBJ2-7|many|-|TRBV7-2
TGTGCCAGCAGCCAAGGAACAGCCTACGAGCAGTACTTC
CASSQGTAYEQYF